The 29 T cell receptor beta chains presented below share a single source sample, sequenced in a study of blood T cell repertoires in COVID-19. The protocol was immunoSEQ multiplex PCR, while the TCRdb copy is restricted to in-frame clones and leaves out a portion. The sample includes about 120,000 clones, more than 75% seen only once; the top ten take roughly 29%. The specimen sequenced was peripheral blood. The receptors derive from a woman in her 70s with acute or convalescent COVID-19.

The chain employs TRBV6-6 and TRBJ1-6; D ambiguous. V lost 2 bases, J lost 10 bases, and 9 bases lay in between. Germline V gives CDR1 MNHNY, CDR2 SVGAGI (reference sequence). The CDR3 spans 13 residues. CDR3 residues: CASSYRRESPLHF. The CDR3 region has the DNA TGTGCCAGCAGTTACCGGAGGGAATCACCCCTCCACTTT.

The chain combines TRBV28 with TRBJ2-3; possibly TRBD1 for D (5 bases). The germline V gene has CDR1 MDHEN and CDR2 SYDVKM. Trimming removed 4 bases at V and 9 bases at J, with 5 bases between. The CDR3 consists of 10 residues. The CDR3 reads CASSSGTQYF. In DNA, the CDR3 is TGTGCCAGCAGTTCAGGGACGCAGTATTTT.

The chain combines TRBV28 with TRBJ1-5, with D unresolved. V was trimmed by 5 bases and J by 2 bases, leaving 16 bases between them. CDR1 is MDHEN and CDR2 is SYDVKM in the germline V gene. This CDR3 spans 16 amino acids. The CDR3 protein is CASSPPGSEGNQPQHF. In nucleotides, the CDR3 is TGTGCCAGCAGTCCCCCCGGCAGTGAGGGCAATCAGCCCCAGCATTTT.

The chain links TRBV5-8 to TRBJ1-4; D is unclear. Germline assignment: CDR1 SGHTS and CDR2 YDEGEE. V was cut by 4 bases and J by 6 bases, with 10 bases left in between. The CDR3 sequence is 13 residues long. CDR3 residues: CASSQAADEKLFF. The CDR3 nucleotides read TGTGCCAGCAGCCAGGCAGCTGATGAAAAACTGTTTTTT.

The chain carries TRBV7-2 and TRBJ1-3; possible D gene TRBD1, 5 bases. CDR3 size: 15 residues. CDR1 SGHTA and CDR2 FQGNSA come from the germline V gene. V shed 5 bases and J shed 0 bases, with 11 bases lying between them. In nucleotides, the CDR3 is TGTGCCAGCAGCCCAGGGCAGTTCTCTGGAAACACCATATATTTT. Protein: CASSPGQFSGNTIYF. Complete variable domain (other parts from reference TRBV7-2 and TRBJ1-3): GAGVSQSPSNKVTEKGKDVELRCDPISGHTALYWYRQSLGQGLEFLIYFQGNSAPDKSGLPSDRFSAERTGGSVSTLTIQRTQQEDSAVYLCASSPGQFSGNTIYFGEGSWLTVV.

The CDR3 DNA follows: TGCGCCAGCAGACAGAACACCGGGGAGCTGTTTTTT. Its translation: CASRQNTGELFF. The chain is built from TRBV5-1 and TRBJ2-2; D uncertain. The germline CDR1 and CDR2 sequences are SGHRS and YFSETQ. The CDR3 loop spans 12 amino acids. V dropped 5 bases and J dropped 1 base, with 3 bases sitting between them. The full variable domain, completed using reference TRBV5-1 and TRBJ2-2, is KAGVTQTPRYLIKTRGQQVTLSCSPISGHRSVSWYQQTPGQGLQFLFEYFSETQRNKGNFPGRFSGRQFSNSRSEMNVSTLELGDSALYLCASRQNTGELFFGEGSRLTVL.

The V call is TRBV5-1, the J call TRBJ1-3; D is possibly TRBD1 (6 bases). The CDR3 loop spans 15 amino acids. Germline CDR1 SGHRS, CDR2 YFSETQ. The germline V and J ends were trimmed by 4 bases and 2 bases, with 13 bases remaining between them. CDR3 DNA: TGCGCCAGCAGCCCACGGGGGGCTGCTGGAAACACCATATATTTT. Protein: CASSPRGAAGNTIYF.

The chain carries TRBV9 and TRBJ1-1; D ambiguous. V dropped 2 bases and J dropped 1 base, with 9 bases sitting between them. CDR3 length: 14 residues. Germline V gene sequence: CDR1 SGDLS, CDR2 YYNGEE. The CDR3 here is CASSVSWANTEAFF. The CDR3 nucleotides read TGTGCCAGCAGCGTGTCCTGGGCGAACACTGAAGCTTTCTTT.

This rearrangement joins TRBV24-1 to TRBJ1-2; unclear D gene. Trimming cost V 4 bases and J 8 bases, with 16 bases left between them. The CDR3 covers 14 residues. The germline gives CDR1 KGHDR, CDR2 SFDVKD. CDR3 region: CATSDNTVLGGYTF. CDR3 DNA: TGTGCCACCAGTGACAATACAGTCCTCGGCGGCTACACCTTC.

The chain recombines TRBV3-1 (or the pseudogene TRBV3-2) with TRBJ1-1; unclear D gene. Trimming stripped 4 bases from V and 0 bases from J, with 12 bases between. The CDR3 spans 15 residues. The germline V gene has CDR1 LGHDT and CDR2 YNNKEL (reference sequence). The CDR3 loop reads CASSPPGRLNTEAFF. CDR3 DNA: TGTGCCAGCAGCCCCCCTGGCAGATTGAACACTGAAGCTTTCTTT.

The J gene is TRBJ2-5, the V gene TRBV3-1 (or the pseudogene TRBV3-2); 9 positions match TRBD1. Trimming cost V 4 bases and J 5 bases; bases outside gene matches: 8. The CDR3 loop spans 15 amino acids. Per the germline V gene, CDR1 is LGHDT and CDR2 is YNNKEL (reference sequence). CDR3 DNA: TGTGCCAGCAGCCCTCAACAGGGGGCACGGGAGACCCAGTACTTC. It yields the protein CASSPQQGARETQYF.

The rearrangement uses TRBV28 and TRBJ2-5; 7 bases line up with TRBD1. The CDR3 runs 16 residues. The germline CDR1 and CDR2 sequences are MDHEN and SYDVKM. Trimming removed 7 bases from V and 2 bases from J; junction bases left unmatched: 13. The CDR3: CASTTVTGNLQETQYF. CDR3 coding DNA: TGTGCCAGCACCACGGTGACAGGGAACTTACAAGAGACCCAGTACTTC.

The V and J genes are TRBV5-1 and TRBJ1-2; D is undetermined. CDR1 is SGHRS, CDR2 YFSETQ, per germline. The CDR3 loop spans 14 amino acids. V was clipped by 0 bases and J by 4 bases, with 10 bases between them. CDR3 sequence: CASSLERAIYGYTF. CDR3 sequence (DNA): TGCGCCAGCAGCTTGGAGCGGGCCATCTATGGCTACACCTTC.

The genes are TRBV4-1 and TRBJ2-7, with 10 nucleotides matching TRBD1. The CDR3 contains 15 residues. Per germline, CDR1 MGHRA and CDR2 YSYEKL. The trim removed 2 bases at V and 2 bases at J, leaving 3 bases unmatched. This CDR3 is CASSQQGQGTYEQYF. The DNA of the CDR3 is TGCGCCAGCAGCCAACAGGGACAGGGGACCTACGAGCAGTACTTC.

The rearrangement joins TRBV5-1 to TRBJ1-4; 10 bases align to TRBD1. CDR1 and CDR2 from the germline V gene are SGHRS and YFSETQ. V was pared by 0 bases and J by 0 bases, with 2 bases of the junction left unmatched. The CDR3 has 17 residues. In nucleotides, the CDR3 is TGCGCCAGCAGCTTGGGACAGGGGGCTTCAACTAATGAAAAACTGTTTTTT. Amino acids: CASSLGQGASTNEKLFF. The full variable domain, rest sourced from reference TRBV5-1 and TRBJ1-4, is KAGVTQTPRYLIKTRGQQVTLSCSPISGHRSVSWYQQTPGQGLQFLFEYFSETQRNKGNFPGRFSGRQFSNSRSEMNVSTLELGDSALYLCASSLGQGASTNEKLFFGSGTQLSVL.

This clone was recorded a few times. The genes are TRBV7-9 and TRBJ2-7, with TRBD1 matching over 8 bases. Per the germline V gene, CDR1 is SEHNR and CDR2 is FQNEAQ (reference sequence). The CDR3 covers 13 residues. The V and J ends lost 5 bases and 6 bases, in that order; junction bases with no gene match: 6. The CDR3 protein is CASSADRVPEQYF. The CDR3 DNA is TGTGCCAGCAGCGCGGACAGGGTACCCGAGCAGTACTTC.

This chain connects TRBV28 to TRBJ1-6; TRBD1 might be the D (6 bases). V lost 1 base and J lost 4, with 11 bases in between. CDR1 and CDR2 from the germline V gene are MDHEN and SYDVKM. The CDR3 contains 16 residues. The CDR3 DNA is TGTGCCAGCAGTTTATCCCCGACAGGATATAATTCACCCCTCCACTTT. Residues: CASSLSPTGYNSPLHF.

The V call is TRBV6-5, the J call TRBJ1-2, with D possibly being TRBD1 (5 bases). Germline values: CDR1 MNHEY, CDR2 SVGAGI. Trimming shortened V by 5 bases and J by 4 bases, and 11 bases separated the two germline ends. This CDR3 has 13 amino acids. Here the CDR3 reads CASSRDSSYGYTF. The CDR3 nucleotides read TGTGCCAGCAGTCGCGACAGCAGCTATGGCTACACCTTC.

The rearrangement links TRBV3-1 (or the pseudogene TRBV3-2) to TRBJ1-1, with D possibly TRBD1 on 6 matching bases. The CDR3 is 14 residues long. The V gene lost 2 bases and the J gene lost 5 bases, with 12 bases spanning the gap. Germline assignment: CDR1 LGHDT and CDR2 YNNKEL (reference sequence). CDR3 sequence: CASSQQQGRTEAFF. The CDR3 region has the DNA TGTGCCAGCAGCCAACAACAGGGACGTACTGAAGCTTTCTTT.

The chain has TRBV14 and TRBJ2-7; D is undetermined. Germline V gene sequence: CDR1 SGHDN, CDR2 FVKESK. V lost 1 base to trimming and J lost 3 bases, with 13 bases between them. The CDR3 sequence is 15 residues long. The CDR3 DNA sequence: TGTGCCAGCAGCCAAGGGCTAGGTGGCTTCTACGAGCAGTACTTC. This codes for CASSQGLGGFYEQYF.

The genes are TRBV19 and TRBJ1-2; 9 nucleotides agree with TRBD1. Trimming took 6 bases from V and 6 from J; bases not matched to a gene: 5. The CDR3 totals 13 residues. CDR1 is LNHDA and CDR2 is SQIVND in the germline V gene (reference sequence). The CDR3 DNA sequence: TGTGCCAGTAGCCCTAGGACAGGGGATGGCTACACCTTC. Translation gives CASSPRTGDGYTF.

The rearrangement joins TRBV12-3 or TRBV12-4 to TRBJ2-7, with a possible D match to TRBD2 (6 bases). V was shortened by 3 bases and J by 7 bases, with 13 bases between the two germline ends. The CDR3 loop spans 13 amino acids. CDR3 in DNA: TGTGCCAGCAGTTTTATCACTGCGGGGGAGCAGTACTTC. It translates to CASSFITAGEQYF.

In its sample, this clone was seen once. V usage is TRBV19 and J usage is TRBJ2-3, with 10 bases matching TRBD2. The CDR3 covers 15 residues. CDR1 is LNHDA, CDR2 SQIVND, per germline (reference sequence). V lost 2 bases and J lost 4; bases outside the gene matches: 3. As DNA, the CDR3 is TGTGCCAGTAGTATAAGCGGGGGGGCTGCAGATACGCAGTATTTT. Encoded protein: CASSISGGAADTQYF.

This clone was recorded once. J is TRBJ2-5 and V is TRBV25-1, with TRBD2 matching over 9 bases. Trimming at V came to 3 bases and at J to 2 bases, leaving 7 bases not matched to a gene. CDR1 and CDR2 (germline): MGHDK, SYGVNS. This CDR3 has 16 amino acids. CDR3 region: CASSDVGRGGQETQYF. DNA for the CDR3: TGTGCCAGCAGTGACGTCGGGCGGGGGGGTCAAGAGACCCAGTACTTC.

V usage is TRBV19 and J usage is TRBJ2-7, with TRBD1 identical over 7 bases. V lost 3 bases and J lost 1; bases outside the gene matches: 3. The CDR3 length is 14 residues. Per the germline V gene, CDR1 is LNHDA and CDR2 is SQIVND (reference sequence). CDR3 sequence (DNA): TGTGCCAGTAGTATCGGGACAGTTTCCTACGAGCAGTACTTC. It specifies CASSIGTVSYEQYF.

The chain recombines TRBV4-1 with TRBJ2-7; 10 bases match TRBD2. Germline trimming cut 1 base from V and 4 bases from J; bases unmatched to any gene: 7. This CDR3 spans 16 amino acids. Germline V gene data show CDR1 as MGHRA and CDR2 as YSYEKL. In nucleotides, the CDR3 is TGCGCCAGCAGCCAAGGGCTAGCGGGGGCCTTATACGAGCAGTACTTC. Translation gives CASSQGLAGALYEQYF.

The genes are TRBV28 and TRBJ2-7; D is possibly TRBD2 (6 bases). This CDR3 is 14 amino acids long. V was cut by 3 bases and J by 3 bases, with 12 bases left in between. The V gene's germline CDR1 is MDHEN and CDR2 SYDVKM. Written as DNA, the CDR3 is TGTGCCAGCAGTTTGCCCCTGGGGGGCTACGAGCAGTACTTC. Protein product: CASSLPLGGYEQYF.

The chain employs TRBV2 and TRBJ2-5; perhaps TRBD1 as D (6 bases). With 6 bases removed from V and 4 bases from J, the gap between germline ends came to 15 bases. Germline V gene lookup returns CDR1 SNHLY and CDR2 FYNNEI. CDR3 length equals 14 residues. The CDR3 loop reads CASRGGTLTETQYF. CDR3 DNA: TGTGCCAGCAGAGGGGGAACCCTTACAGAGACCCAGTACTTC.

The sample holds one count of this clone. This chain uses TRBV27 with TRBJ1-1; 7 bases map to TRBD1. Germline CDR1 and CDR2: MNHEY and SMNVEV (reference sequence). V lost 5 bases to trimming and J lost 3 bases; unmatched junction nucleotides: 9. The CDR3 is 15 residues long. Here the CDR3 reads CASSPSTGWDTEAFF. CDR3 DNA sequence: TGTGCCAGCAGTCCCTCGACAGGGTGGGACACTGAAGCTTTCTTT.